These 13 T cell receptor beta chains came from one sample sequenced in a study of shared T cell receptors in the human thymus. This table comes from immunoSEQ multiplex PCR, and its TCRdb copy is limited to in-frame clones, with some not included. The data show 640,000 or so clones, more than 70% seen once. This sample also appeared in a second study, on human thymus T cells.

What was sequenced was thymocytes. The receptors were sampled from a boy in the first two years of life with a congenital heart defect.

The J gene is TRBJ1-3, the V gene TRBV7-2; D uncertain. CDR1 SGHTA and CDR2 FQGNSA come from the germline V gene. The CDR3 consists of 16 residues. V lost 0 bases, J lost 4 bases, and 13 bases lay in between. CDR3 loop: CASSLARGLTGNTIYF. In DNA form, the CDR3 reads TGTGCCAGCAGCTTAGCGCGCGGGCTTACCGGAAACACCATATATTTT.

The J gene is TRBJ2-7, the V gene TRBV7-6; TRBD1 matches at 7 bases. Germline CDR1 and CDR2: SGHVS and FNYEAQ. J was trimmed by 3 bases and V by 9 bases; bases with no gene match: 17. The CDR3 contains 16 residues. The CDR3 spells CARGDRDGSRDYEQYF. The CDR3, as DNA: TGTGCCAGGGGAGACAGGGATGGTTCTCGGGACTACGAGCAGTACTTC. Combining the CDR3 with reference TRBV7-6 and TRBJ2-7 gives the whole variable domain GAGVSQSPRYKVTKRGQDVALRCDPISGHVSLYWYRQALGQGPEFLTYFNYEAQQDKSGLPNDRFSAERPEGSISTLTIQRTEQRDSAMYRCARGDRDGSRDYEQYFGPGTRLTVT.

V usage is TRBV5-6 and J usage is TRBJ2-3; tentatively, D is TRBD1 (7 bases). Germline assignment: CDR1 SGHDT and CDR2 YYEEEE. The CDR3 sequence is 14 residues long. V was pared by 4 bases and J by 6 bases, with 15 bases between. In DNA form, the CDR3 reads TGTGCCAGCAGCCGGACAGGACGGGGGGATACGCAGTATTTT. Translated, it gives CASSRTGRGDTQYF.

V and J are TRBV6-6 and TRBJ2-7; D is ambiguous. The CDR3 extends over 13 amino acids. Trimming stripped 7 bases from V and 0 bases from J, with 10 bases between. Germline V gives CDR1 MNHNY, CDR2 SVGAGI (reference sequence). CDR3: CASNLAHSYEQYF. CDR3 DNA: TGTGCCAGCAACTTAGCCCACTCCTACGAGCAGTACTTC.

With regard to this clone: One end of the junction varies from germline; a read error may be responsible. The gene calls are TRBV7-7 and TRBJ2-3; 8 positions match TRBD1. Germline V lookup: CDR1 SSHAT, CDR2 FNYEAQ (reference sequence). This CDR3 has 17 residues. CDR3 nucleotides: TGTGCTAGCAGCTTACCTGAGAAGCAGGGGGCCAGAGATACGCAGTATTTT. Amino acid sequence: CASSLPEKQGARDTQYF.

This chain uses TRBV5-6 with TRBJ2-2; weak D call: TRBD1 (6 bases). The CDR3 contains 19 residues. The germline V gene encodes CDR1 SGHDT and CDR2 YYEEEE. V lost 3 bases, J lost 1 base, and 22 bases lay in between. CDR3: CASSSQNPGEGMNTGELFF. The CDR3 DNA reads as TGTGCCAGCAGCTCCCAGAACCCAGGGGAAGGGATGAACACCGGGGAGCTGTTTTTT.

In nucleotides, the CDR3 is TGTGCCAGCAGCGCCCGTGACAGGGTTGGAAACACCATATATTTT. Amino acids: CASSARDRVGNTIYF. V is TRBV7-2 and J is TRBJ1-3, with 7 bases lining up with TRBD1. In germline, CDR1 is SGHTA, CDR2 FQGNSA. The trim removed 5 bases at V and 3 bases at J, leaving 7 bases unmatched. CDR3 length equals 15 residues. The whole variable domain, remainder taken from reference TRBV7-2 and TRBJ1-3, is GAGVSQSPSNKVTEKGKDVELRCDPISGHTALYWYRQSLGQGLEFLIYFQGNSAPDKSGLPSDRFSAERTGGSVSTLTIQRTQQEDSAVYLCASSARDRVGNTIYFGEGSWLTVV.

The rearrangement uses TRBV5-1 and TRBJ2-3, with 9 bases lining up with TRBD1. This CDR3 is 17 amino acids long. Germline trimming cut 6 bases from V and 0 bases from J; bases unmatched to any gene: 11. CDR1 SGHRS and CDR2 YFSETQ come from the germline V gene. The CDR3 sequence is CASKPRGQGSSTDTQYF. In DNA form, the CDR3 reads TGCGCCAGCAAACCCCGGGGACAGGGTTCTAGCACAGATACGCAGTATTTT.

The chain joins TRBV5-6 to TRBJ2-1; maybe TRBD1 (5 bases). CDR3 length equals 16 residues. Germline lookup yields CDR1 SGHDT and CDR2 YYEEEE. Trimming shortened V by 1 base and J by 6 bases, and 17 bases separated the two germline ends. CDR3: CASSLLIQGRSNEQFF. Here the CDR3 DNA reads TGTGCCAGCAGCTTGTTAATCCAGGGTCGCAGCAATGAGCAGTTCTTC.

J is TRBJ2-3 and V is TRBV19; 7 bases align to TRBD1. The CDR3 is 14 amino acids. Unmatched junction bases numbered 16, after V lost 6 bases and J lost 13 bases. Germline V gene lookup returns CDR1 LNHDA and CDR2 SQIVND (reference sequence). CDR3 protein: CASSLGGRGSRKYF. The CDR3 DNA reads TGTGCCAGTAGCCTAGGGGGCAGGGGGTCACGGAAGTATTTT.

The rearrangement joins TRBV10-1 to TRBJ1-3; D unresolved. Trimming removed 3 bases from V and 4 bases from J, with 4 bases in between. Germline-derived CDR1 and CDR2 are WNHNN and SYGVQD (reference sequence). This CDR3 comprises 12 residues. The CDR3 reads CASSERGNTIYF. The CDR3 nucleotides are TGCGCCAGCAGTGAACGGGGAAACACCATATATTTT.

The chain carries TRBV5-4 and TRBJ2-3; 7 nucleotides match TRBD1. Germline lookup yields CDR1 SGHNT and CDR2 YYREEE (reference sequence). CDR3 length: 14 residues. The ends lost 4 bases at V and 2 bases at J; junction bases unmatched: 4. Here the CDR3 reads CASSEDRVTDTQYF. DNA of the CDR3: TGTGCCAGCAGCGAAGACAGGGTCACAGATACGCAGTATTTT.

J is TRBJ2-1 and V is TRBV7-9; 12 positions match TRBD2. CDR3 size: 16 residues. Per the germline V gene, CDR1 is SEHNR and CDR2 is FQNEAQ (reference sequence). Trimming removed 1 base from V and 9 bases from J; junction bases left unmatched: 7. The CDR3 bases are TGTGCCAGCAGCTTAGGGTCGGCTAGCGGGAGGGGTGAGCAGTTCTTC. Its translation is CASSLGSASGRGEQFF.